These 13 T cell receptor beta chains share one sample of origin, sequenced in a study of T-cell reconstitution after alpha-beta-depleted transplantation in children. For TCRbeta, the library was prepared with unique molecular identifiers. TCRdb called the PCR reads again in MiXCR, with one record for every CDR3 protein. The top ten hold more than 2.5% of the sample, which has nearly 550,000 distinct CDR3 sequences, approximately 16% seen once. Source: PBMCs from the stem cell graft donor, taken from the stem cell graft. The source of these receptors is a human donor who donated a stem cell graft to a child with acute lymphoblastic leukemia.

The V gene is TRBV3-1, the J gene TRBJ1-2, with D possibly TRBD1 on 6 matching bases. The CDR3 loop spans 12 amino acids. CDR1 and CDR2 (germline): LGHDT, YNNKEL (reference sequence). The V and J ends lost 7 bases and 2 bases respectively, with 8 bases between them. CDR3 in DNA: TGTGCCAGCACGAGGGGGAACTATGGCTACACCTTC. The encoded protein is CASTRGNYGYTF. The full variable domain, its missing parts supplied by reference TRBV3-1 and TRBJ1-2, is DTAVSQTPKYLVTQMGNDKSIKCEQNLGHDTMYWYKQDSKKFLKIMFSYNNKELIINETVPNRFSPKSPDKAHLNLHINSLELGDSAVYFCASTRGNYGYTFGSGTRLTVV.

In its sample, this clonotype was seen a few times. As DNA, the CDR3 is TGTGCCAGCAGCTTAGGACTAGCGGGCCGGTACGAGCAGTACTTC. Its protein is CASSLGLAGRYEQYF. The chain couples TRBV7-9 to TRBJ2-7; 10 positions match TRBD2. Germline V gene sequence: CDR1 SEHNR, CDR2 FQNEAQ (reference sequence). V shed 1 base, J shed 4 bases, and the junction held 4 bases outside the gene matches. The CDR3 runs to 15 residues. The complete variable domain, with remaining parts taken from reference TRBV7-9 and TRBJ2-7, reads DTGVSQNPRHKITKRGQNVTFRCDPISEHNRLYWYRQTLGQGPEFLTYFQNEAQLEKSRLLSDRFSAERPKGSFSTLEIQRTEQGDSAMYLCASSLGLAGRYEQYFGPGTRLTVT.

This clonotype was observed a single time. V is TRBV3-1 and J is TRBJ2-2; D ambiguous. The germline V and J ends were trimmed by 1 base and 0 bases, with 15 bases remaining between them. The CDR3 contains 18 residues. Germline V gene sequence: CDR1 LGHDT, CDR2 YNNKEL (reference sequence). The CDR3 protein is CASSQVTNEPANTGELFF. CDR3 sequence (DNA): TGTGCCAGCAGCCAAGTAACAAACGAGCCCGCGAACACCGGGGAGCTGTTTTTT.

The chain uses TRBV6-5 and TRBJ1-1, with D perhaps TRBD1 (5 bases). This CDR3 is 13 amino acids long. Trimming took 7 bases from V and 7 from J, leaving 16 bases between them. CDR1 and CDR2 (germline): MNHEY, SVGAGI. The CDR3 spells CASNWFDSLEAFF. The CDR3 nucleotides are TGTGCCAGCAATTGGTTCGACAGCCTTGAAGCTTTCTTT.

This clonotype was counted a few times. The chain has TRBV12-3 or TRBV12-4 and TRBJ1-1; D gene unclear. The germline V and J ends were trimmed by 5 bases and 2 bases, with 9 bases remaining between them. The CDR3 totals 13 residues. This CDR3 is CASSPSVNTEAFF. Here the CDR3 DNA reads TGTGCCAGCAGTCCCTCGGTAAACACTGAAGCTTTCTTT.

This clonotype was recorded a few times. The chain has TRBV29-1 and TRBJ2-1; no clear D gene. This CDR3 contains 14 residues. Germline V CDR1 and CDR2: SQVTM, ANQGSEA. Between the trimmed V and J ends, which lost 7 bases and 4 bases, there was a span of 17 bases. CDR3 coding DNA: TGCAGCGCCCTTGGGGTGGCACGTTACAATGAGCAGTTCTTC. Translation: CSALGVARYNEQFF.

This clonotype was seen ten or more times. The chain has TRBV29-1 and TRBJ2-1; D is uncertain. CDR3 size: 16 residues. The germline V gene has CDR1 SQVTM and CDR2 ANQGSEA. Trimming removed 3 bases at V and 0 bases at J, with 15 bases between. CDR3 loop: CSVDGIRKSSYNEQFF. The CDR3 nucleotides read TGCAGCGTTGATGGGATTCGCAAGAGCTCCTACAATGAGCAGTTCTTC.

This clonotype was counted between two and nine times. This chain uses TRBV20-1 with TRBJ2-2, with D possibly being TRBD2 (6 bases). The CDR3 has 14 amino acids. Trimming cost V 6 bases and J 8 bases, with 19 bases left between them. From germline, CDR1 is DFQATT and CDR2 SNEGSKA (reference sequence). CDR3 sequence reads: CSATPGLPRGELFF. In nucleotides, the CDR3 is TGCAGTGCAACCCCGGGACTTCCTCGGGGGGAGCTGTTTTTT.

This clonotype was recorded only once. The chain recombines TRBV14 with TRBJ1-5; D is ambiguous. Looked up from germline, CDR1 is SGHDN and CDR2 is FVKESK. The CDR3 spans 15 residues. V shed 4 bases and J shed 7 bases, with 17 bases lying between them. The chain's CDR3 is CASSRAGREGQPQHF. The CDR3 coding sequence is TGTGCCAGCAGCCGAGCCGGACGGGAGGGCCAGCCCCAGCATTTT.

Only one count was recorded for this clonotype. The V and J genes are TRBV6-1 and TRBJ2-7, with a possible D match to TRBD2 (6 bases). CDR1 is MNHNS, CDR2 SASEGT, per germline. V lost 1 base, J lost 4 bases, and 17 bases lay in between. The CDR3 totals 16 residues. The chain's CDR3 is CASSEELGGDWYEQYF. DNA of the CDR3: TGTGCCAGCAGTGAAGAACTGGGGGGAGACTGGTACGAGCAGTACTTC.

This clonotype was counted between two and nine times. The chain links TRBV7-9 to TRBJ1-3; TRBD1 matches 8 bases. With 1 base clipped from V and 4 bases from J, the junction kept 6 bases outside the gene matches. Germline V CDR1 and CDR2: SEHNR, FQNEAQ (reference sequence). The CDR3 loop spans 16 amino acids. The CDR3 nucleotides are TGTGCCAGCAGCTTAGTCGGCAGGGGGCAAGGAAACACCATATATTTT. It codes for CASSLVGRGQGNTIYF.

This clonotype was seen a handful of times. The chain links TRBV7-6 to TRBJ2-7, with D possibly TRBD2 on 5 matching bases. Germline V gene sequence: CDR1 SGHVS, CDR2 FNYEAQ. With 5 bases removed from V and 4 bases from J, the gap between germline ends came to 9 bases. The CDR3 spans 12 residues. CDR3 nucleotides: TGTGCCAGCAGCCCGGGGTGGTACGAGCAGTACTTC. Translation gives CASSPGWYEQYF.

This clonotype was counted ten times or more. The chain couples TRBV27 to TRBJ1-1; D is possibly TRBD1 (6 bases). CDR3 size: 16 residues. V was clipped by 6 bases and J by 3 bases, with 20 bases between them. Looked up from germline, CDR1 is MNHEY and CDR2 is SMNVEV (reference sequence). CDR3 residues: CASSHRDTRRDTEAFF. CDR3 coding DNA: TGTGCCAGCAGCCACCGGGACACCCGACGGGACACTGAAGCTTTCTTT.